A selection of T cell receptor beta chains follows, all from one sample in a study of blood T cell repertoires in COVID-19. Assay: immunoSEQ multiplex PCR; the TCRdb copy retains only in-frame clones and omits some. The sample consists of 250,000 to 300,000 clones, around 89% of them appearing once. Sequenced sample: PBMCs or T cells enriched from blood (not recorded which). The receptors were sampled from a woman aged 60-70 years in a cohort exposed to, infected with or recovered from COVID-19 (not recorded which). The CDR3 runs from the conserved cysteine through the conserved F or W. D genes are given only for firm matches. A row's size may be missing; if present it is once, few, many or a size class.

j_call clone_size d_call v_call cdr3_nt cdr3_aa
TRBJ2-2 - - TRBV7-2 TGTGCCAGCAGCTTGTTCTCGAACACCGGGGAGCTGTTTTTT CASSLFSNTGELFF
TRBJ1-5 - - TRBV18 TGTGCCAGCTCACCAGGCGTATCAGGGTCTCAGCCCCAGCATTTT CASSPGVSGSQPQHF
TRBJ1-1 - TRBD1 TRBV7-6 TGTGCCAGCAGCCCAGGGGGGAACACTGAAGCTTTCTTT CASSPGGNTEAFF
TRBJ2-2 - TRBD2 TRBV6-6 TGTGCCAGCAGCCCCACTAGCGGGAGGGGCACCGGGGAGCTGTTTTTT CASSPTSGRGTGELFF
TRBJ2-2 - - TRBV28 TGTGCCAGCAGTTTATATCTCTTTAACACCGGGGAGCTGTTTTTT CASSLYLFNTGELFF
TRBJ2-2 once TRBD1 TRBV9 TGTGCCAGCAGGTCCCGGACAGGGGGCACCGGGGAGCTGTTTTTT CASRSRTGGTGELFF
TRBJ2-1 - TRBD1 TRBV7-2 TGTGCCAGCAGCTTAGGGGCAGGGGGCAGTAATGAGCAGTTCTTC CASSLGAGGSNEQFF
TRBJ2-7 once TRBD1 TRBV6-4 TGTGCCAGCAGTGACACTCGACAGGGAAAGGGGTACGAGCAGTACTTC CASSDTRQGKGYEQYF
TRBJ1-1 - TRBD1 TRBV3-1/TRBV3-2 TGTGCCAGCAGCCCCCCAGGGGGCCACACTGAAGCTTTCTTT CASSPPGGHTEAFF
TRBJ2-7 - - TRBV11-2 TGTGCCAGCAGCTTAGGGGGCGGCGGCTCCTACGAGCAGTACTTC CASSLGGGGSYEQYF
TRBJ2-2 - - TRBV6-6 TGTGCCAGCATCGCCGACGGGGGGCGCACCGGGGAGCTGTTTTTT CASIADGGRTGELFF
TRBJ2-3 - - TRBV28 TGTGCCAGCAGGTCCGGGACTAGCACAGATACGCAGTATTTT CASRSGTSTDTQYF
TRBJ1-4 - - TRBV7-2 TGTGCCAGCAGCTTATTCAGGGGTGAAAAACTGTTTTTT CASSLFRGEKLFF
TRBJ2-3 - - TRBV3-1/TRBV3-2 TGTGCCAGCAGCCAAAGCGGTACAGATACGCAGTATTTT CASSQSGTDTQYF
TRBJ2-7 - TRBD2 TRBV28 TGTGCCAGCAGTTTGCCGGGACTAGCGCACTACGAGCAGTACTTC CASSLPGLAHYEQYF
TRBJ2-7 once - TRBV27 TGTGCCAGCAGTGCCGAGGAGGCGTCGATCTACGAGCAGTACTTC CASSAEEASIYEQYF
TRBJ2-7 - TRBD2 TRBV18 TGTGCCAGCTCACGGGGACTAGCGGCCGTAGAGCAGTACTTC CASSRGLAAVEQYF
TRBJ2-2 - - TRBV19 TGTGCCAGTAGTATAAGAGGGGGCGGGGAGCTGTTTTTT CASSIRGGGELFF
TRBJ2-6 - - TRBV28 TGTGCCAGCGGTGGTCCGGGGAAGCTTTCTGGGGCCAACGTCCTGACTTTC CASGGPGKLSGANVLTF
TRBJ1-6 few - TRBV15 TGTGCCACCGGAAAGGGGAATTCACCCCTCCACTTT CATGKGNSPLHF
TRBJ2-2 - TRBD2 TRBV2 TGTGCCAGCAGCCTACTAGCGGCGAACACCGGGGAGCTGTTTTTT CASSLLAANTGELFF
TRBJ2-1 - TRBD2 TRBV13 TGTGCCAGCAGCTCGGCGACTAGCGGGAGGGCCAGGGTCTCCAATGAGCAGTTCTTC CASSSATSGRARVSNEQFF
TRBJ1-5 - - TRBV19 TGTGCCAGTAGTATACAAGGGGCGGTACAGCCCCAGCATTTT CASSIQGAVQPQHF
TRBJ1-1 - TRBD1 TRBV9 TGTGCCAGCAGCGTCCAGACAGGGTTGACTGAAGCTTTCTTT CASSVQTGLTEAFF
TRBJ2-2 - - TRBV6-5 TGTGCCAGCAGGCGGGGTGGGACCGGGGAGCTGTTTTTT CASRRGGTGELFF
TRBJ1-5 - TRBD1 TRBV3-1/TRBV3-2 TGTGCCAGCAGCCCCGGACAGGGCGGTCAGCCCCAGCATTTT CASSPGQGGQPQHF
TRBJ2-1 - TRBD1 TRBV6-2/TRBV6-3 TGTGCCAGCAGCCGGACAGGGGGCGCGGACAATGAGCAGTTCTTC CASSRTGGADNEQFF
TRBJ1-4 once TRBD1 TRBV28 TGTGCCAGCAGTACCTCAAGAAGGGGGCAATGGGGTGAAAAACTGTTTTTT CASSTSRRGQWGEKLFF
TRBJ2-7 - TRBD2 TRBV30 TGTGCCTGGAGTGTGATCGGCGGGAGATACGAGCAGTACTTC CAWSVIGGRYEQYF
TRBJ2-1 - TRBD2 TRBV30 TGTGCCTGGGGAGGGGGACTAGGGGGTTACAATGAGCAGTTCTTC CAWGGGLGGYNEQFF
TRBJ1-6 - - TRBV3-1/TRBV3-2 TGTGCCAGCAGCCAAGCCTACGGGTCGAATACAAATTCACCCCTCCACTTT CASSQAYGSNTNSPLHF
TRBJ2-1 once TRBD2 TRBV28 TGTGCCGGCCGTAGCGGGAGGGCCCAGACCTACAATGAGCAGTTCTTC CAGRSGRAQTYNEQFF
TRBJ1-6 - - TRBV3-1/TRBV3-2 TGTGCCAGCAGCCCCCGCCGCCGGGGGGGTAATTCACCCCTCCACTTT CASSPRRRGGNSPLHF
TRBJ1-6 - TRBD1 TRBV7-2 TGTGCCAGCAGGTCCAGGGGGAAAAATTCACCCCTCCACTTT CASRSRGKNSPLHF
TRBJ2-2 - TRBD1 TRBV7-2 TGTGCCAGCAGCCCTAACAGGGGGAGCACCGGGGAGCTGTTTTTT CASSPNRGSTGELFF
TRBJ1-4 - TRBD1 TRBV5-4 TGTGCCAGCAGCTCCGGACAGGGGGGGCAAGAAAAACTGTTTTTT CASSSGQGGQEKLFF
TRBJ2-1 - TRBD1 TRBV27 TGTGCCACCTCGGACAGGGGGCGAAATGAGCAGTTCTTC CATSDRGRNEQFF
TRBJ2-7 - - TRBV7-9 TGTGCCAGCAGCTTAGCCCAGACAGGCGCATACGAGCAGTACTTC CASSLAQTGAYEQYF
TRBJ2-3 few TRBD2 TRBV30 TGTGCCCGAACTAGCGGGAGCACAGATACGCAGTATTTT CARTSGSTDTQYF
TRBJ1-1 - TRBD1 TRBV28 TGTGCCAGCAGCGGACAGGGGGATCGGCGTACTGAAGCTTTCTTT CASSGQGDRRTEAFF
TRBJ2-5 - TRBD1 TRBV7-3 TGTGCCAGCAGCAAGGACAGGGGCGGGGAGACCCAGTACTTC CASSKDRGGETQYF
TRBJ1-6 - - TRBV28 TGTGCCAGCAGTTTAGGAGCCCATGTTCCCCTCCACTTT CASSLGAHVPLHF
TRBJ2-7 - TRBD2 TRBV4-1 TGCGCCACCTCTTTCGGTAGCGGGGGGGTGCGGGAGCAGTACTTC CATSFGSGGVREQYF
TRBJ1-3 - - TRBV5-4 TGTGCCAGCAGCTTGATCGCGGGGGCTGGGCTCTCTGGAAACACCATATATTTT CASSLIAGAGLSGNTIYF
TRBJ2-3 - - TRBV5-1 TGCGCCAGCAGCTCGGGAATCGATCCCACAGATACGCAGTATTTT CASSSGIDPTDTQYF
TRBJ2-7 - TRBD1 TRBV5-1 TGCGCCAGCAGGGAGACCGGGACAGGGGGCTACGAGCAGTACTTC CASRETGTGGYEQYF
TRBJ2-7 few - TRBV19 TGTGCCAGTAGTATACCAGGGGCCAGCTCCTACGAGCAGTACTTC CASSIPGASSYEQYF
TRBJ2-7 - - TRBV15 TGTGCCACCAGCAGCCAGCGGGCAAGTTCCTACGAGCAGTACTTC CATSSQRASSYEQYF
TRBJ1-6 - - TRBV11-2 TGTGCCAGCAGTTATACTACCCGCTCCTATAATTCACCCCTCCACTTT CASSYTTRSYNSPLHF
TRBJ2-7 - TRBD1 TRBV6-5 TGTGCCAGCAGTTCGGCCGGGACAGATGATTACGAGCAGTACTTC CASSSAGTDDYEQYF
TRBJ1-6 - TRBD1 TRBV2 TGTGCCAGCAGTGGACAGGGGGGCTATAATTCACCCCTCCACTTT CASSGQGGYNSPLHF
TRBJ2-2 - - TRBV10-3 TGTGCCATCAGTGAGTCGAGCACCGGGGAGCTGTTTTTT CAISESSTGELFF
TRBJ1-5 - - TRBV12-3/TRBV12-4 TGTGCCAGCAGTCACAACAATCAGCCCCAGCATTTT CASSHNNQPQHF
TRBJ1-2 - - TRBV28 TGTGCCAGCAGTTTTGGGGGAGGCTATGGCTACACCTTC CASSFGGGYGYTF
TRBJ2-4 - - TRBV5-1 TGCGCCAGCAGCTTCACTGAAAACATTCAGTACTTC CASSFTENIQYF
TRBJ2-5 few TRBD2 TRBV7-2 TGTGCCAGCAGATATAGCGGGAGCGAGACCCAGTACTTC CASRYSGSETQYF
TRBJ1-1 - TRBD1 TRBV20-1 TGCAGTGCTAGTCCAGGGGGCCGGACTGAAGCTTTCTTT CSASPGGRTEAFF
TRBJ2-7 - TRBD2 TRBV27 TGTGCCAGCAGTCGGACTAGCGGAACCTACGAGCAGTACTTC CASSRTSGTYEQYF
TRBJ1-2 - - TRBV11-2 TGTGCCAGCAGCTTAAGACAGATCTATGGCTACACCTTC CASSLRQIYGYTF
TRBJ1-1 - - TRBV3-1/TRBV3-2 TGTGCCAGCAGCCGCGGGGAGGATCAAGCTTTCTTT CASSRGEDQAFF